One and the same sample provided the 22 T cell receptor beta chains below, sequenced in a study of T cells in Graves' hyperthyroidism and ophthalmopathy. Amplification targeted TCR beta CDR3 regions from RNA transcripts. The primer set for the first-round RT-PCR of the TCR CDR3 was HTBI. In TCRdb, the multiplex PCR reads were re-called with MiXCR into one record per CDR3 protein. The profile shows hundreds of thousands of distinct CDR3 sequences, around 39% of them singletons. The sample comprised blood. The receptors derive from a man between 18 and 35 years old with Graves' hyperthyroidism.

With regard to this clonotype: Since a much larger clone is just one base distant, this may be a read error. This sequence joins TRBV20-1 and TRBJ1-4, with a tentative D call TRBD1 (6 bases). V dropped 5 bases and J dropped 12 bases, with 13 bases sitting between them. The V gene's germline CDR1 is DFQATT and CDR2 SNEGSKA (reference sequence). This CDR3 contains 11 residues. CDR3 coding DNA: TGCAGTGCTGGGAGGAGGGGGGAACTGTTTTTT. Protein product: CSAGRRGELFF.

This clonotype was recorded many times. This sequence joins TRBV7-9 and TRBJ1-1; D remains ambiguous. With 1 base removed from V and 5 bases from J, the gap between germline ends came to 11 bases. CDR3 length equals 14 residues. Germline V lookup: CDR1 SEHNR, CDR2 FQNEAQ (reference sequence). The DNA for the CDR3 is TGTGCCAGCAGCTTAGTCGAGGTGGGGACTGAAGCTTTCTTT. As protein: CASSLVEVGTEAFF.

As concerns this clonotype: This clone may be a read error of a much larger clone one base away. The chain couples TRBV2 to TRBJ2-7; 7 positions agree with TRBD2. The CDR3 is made up of 12 amino acids. V lost 10 bases and J lost 4; bases outside the gene matches: 7. Germline V CDR1 and CDR2: SNHLY, FYNNEI. The CDR3 loop is CAIREDIYEQYF. For the CDR3, the DNA is TGTGCCATCCGGGAGGATATTTACGAGCAGTACTTC.

This clonotype appeared a few times. V gene TRBV20-1 combines with J gene TRBJ1-5; a weak D match, TRBD1 (5 bases). Germline assignment: CDR1 DFQATT and CDR2 SNEGSKA (reference sequence). V shed 6 bases and J shed 5 bases, with 11 bases lying between them. This CDR3 contains 12 residues. For the CDR3, the DNA is TGCAGTGCCCAGCGGGGGGATCAGCCCCAGCATTTT. Translation: CSAQRGDQPQHF.

The sample holds a few counts of this clonotype. This sequence joins TRBV7-2 and TRBJ2-7; D uncertain. Per the germline V gene, CDR1 is SGHTA and CDR2 is FQGNSA. This CDR3 region has 14 residues. Trimming shortened V by 4 bases and J by 0 bases, and 10 bases separated the two germline ends. The CDR3 DNA reads as TGTGCCAGCAGCTCACGAACCCACTCCTACGAGCAGTACTTC. It translates to CASSSRTHSYEQYF.

This clonotype was recorded once. This chain connects TRBV10-3 to TRBJ1-6, with TRBD1 matching over 8 bases. Germline-derived CDR1 and CDR2 are ENHRY and SYGVKD. With V trimmed by 8 bases and J by 6 bases, 6 bases remained unmatched. This CDR3 region has 14 residues. CDR3 in amino acids: CAIRDRSSNSPLHF. The CDR3 DNA is TGTGCCATCCGGGACAGGTCCAGTAATTCACCCCTCCACTTT.

This chain links TRBV2 with TRBJ1-1; tentatively, D is TRBD1 (6 bases). Per the germline V gene, CDR1 is SNHLY and CDR2 is FYNNEI. The CDR3 has 14 residues. Trimming took 7 bases from V and 1 from J, leaving 13 bases between them. The CDR3 loop is CASNLDRTNTEAFF. The CDR3 region has the DNA TGTGCCAGCAACCTCGACAGGACGAACACTGAAGCTTTCTTT.

A note on this clonotype: It may be a read error: a sequence one base away is much more abundant. This chain connects TRBV29-1 to TRBJ1-1, with D unresolved. From germline, CDR1 is SQVTM and CDR2 ANQGSEA. This CDR3 is built from 10 residues. The CDR3 coding sequence is TGCAGCGTGGGGTACACTAAAGCTTTCTTT. Amino acid sequence: CSVGYTKAFF.

This clonotype was counted many times. The chain couples TRBV5-6 to TRBJ1-2; D is unresolved. This CDR3 region has 13 residues. Germline CDR1 reads SGHDT; CDR2 reads YYEEEE. Trimming stripped 2 bases from V and 2 bases from J, with 7 bases between. This chain's CDR3 is CASSLGDNYGYTF. CDR3 DNA sequence: TGTGCCAGCAGCTTAGGCGACAACTATGGCTACACCTTC.

The chain employs TRBV5-1 and TRBJ2-5; D perhaps matches TRBD2 (7 bases). The CDR3 runs 16 residues. The germline V gene has CDR1 SGHRS and CDR2 YFSETQ. V was pared by 4 bases and J by 4 bases, with 20 bases between. The CDR3 loop is CASSQDARGGRETQYF. In nucleotides, the CDR3 is TGCGCCAGCAGCCAAGATGCTAGGGGGGGGAGAGAGACCCAGTACTTC.

This clonotype was detected only a few times. The CDR3 sequence: CASRSDGSSYEQYF. The CDR3 nucleotides read TGTGCCAGCAGGTCCGACGGGAGCTCCTACGAGCAGTACTTC. The V gene is TRBV7-2, the J gene TRBJ2-7, with D maybe TRBD2 (6 bases). V dropped 6 bases and J dropped 0 bases, with 12 bases sitting between them. Germline CDR1 reads SGHTA; CDR2 reads FQGNSA. The CDR3 has 14 amino acids.

In regard to this clonotype: Just one base apart from a much larger clone, this may be a read error. V usage is TRBV12-3 or TRBV12-4 and J usage is TRBJ1-1; no definite D call. The CDR3 totals 11 residues. Written as DNA, the CDR3 is TGTGCCGGCAGTTCGACATTTGAAGCTTTCTTT. It specifies CAGSSTFEAFF.

This chain joins TRBV5-1 and TRBJ2-7, with D perhaps assigned TRBD1 or TRBD2 (5 bases each). The CDR3 has 15 residues. The germline V gene encodes CDR1 SGHRS and CDR2 YFSETQ. V lost 4 bases and J 4 bases, leaving 18 bases between the germline ends. The CDR3 loop is CASSQARDRLYEQYF. DNA for the CDR3: TGCGCCAGCAGCCAAGCCCGGGACCGCTTATACGAGCAGTACTTC. Together with reference TRBV5-1 and TRBJ2-7, the CDR3 gives the full variable domain: KAGVTQTPRYLIKTRGQQVTLSCSPISGHRSVSWYQQTPGQGLQFLFEYFSETQRNKGNFPGRFSGRQFSNSRSEMNVSTLELGDSALYLCASSQARDRLYEQYFGPGTRLTVT.

The chain couples TRBV20-1 to TRBJ1-3; 11 nucleotides match TRBD1. The CDR3 length is 15 residues. Germline V CDR1 and CDR2: DFQATT, SNEGSKA (reference sequence). Germline trimming cut 6 bases from V and 0 bases from J; bases unmatched to any gene: 4. The CDR3 loop is CSARDRGNSGNTIYF. As DNA, the CDR3 is TGCAGTGCCCGGGACAGGGGGAACTCTGGAAACACCATATATTTT.

This clonotype was observed many times. Mismatch with germline at one junction end may stem from a read error. The rearrangement uses TRBV5-1 and TRBJ2-7; no clear D. The CDR3 length is 13 residues. From germline, CDR1 is SGHRS and CDR2 YFSETQ. The CDR3 sequence is CASSPGNSYEQYF. CDR3 in DNA: TGTGCCAGTAGTCCCGGCAACTCCTACGAGCAGTACTTC.

The CDR3 spells CASSPRTSDTGELFF. In DNA form, the CDR3 reads TGCGCCAGCAGCCCCCGGACTAGCGACACCGGGGAGCTGTTTTTT. The gene calls are TRBV5-1 and TRBJ2-2; 9 positions match TRBD2. Germline V gene data show CDR1 as SGHRS and CDR2 as YFSETQ. After removal of 4 bases from V and 3 bases from J, the junction contained 4 bases not matched to a gene. CDR3 length equals 15 residues.

The chain employs TRBV15 and TRBJ1-2, with a tentative D call TRBD1 (6 bases). V lost 5 bases to trimming and J lost 6 bases, with 13 bases between them. Germline-derived CDR1 and CDR2 are LNHNV and YYDKDF (reference sequence). CDR3 length: 13 amino acids. CDR3 coding DNA: TGTGCCACCAGCCCCCGATCAGGGGATGGCTACACCTTC. Amino acid sequence: CATSPRSGDGYTF.

This clonotype has only a few counts. This sequence joins TRBV6-2 or TRBV6-3 and TRBJ1-3, with 8 bases aligning to TRBD1. Trimming took 6 bases from V and 0 from J; bases not matched to a gene: 4. This CDR3 is built from 15 residues. Germline V gene lookup returns CDR1 MNHEY and CDR2 SVGEGT. CDR3 residues: CASRSTGGSGNTIYF. The CDR3 region has the DNA TGTGCCAGCAGGTCAACAGGGGGCTCTGGAAACACCATATATTTT.

This clonotype was seen repeatedly, ten times or more. The genes are TRBV7-9 and TRBJ2-7; unclear D gene. Trimming stripped 0 bases from V and 5 bases from J, with 5 bases between. The germline V gene encodes CDR1 SEHNR and CDR2 FQNEAQ (reference sequence). The CDR3 has 12 amino acids. As DNA, the CDR3 is TGTGCCAGCAGCTTAGCGCACAACGAGCAGTACTTC. Translation gives CASSLAHNEQYF.

This clonotype was observed a handful of times. The chain has TRBV5-4 and TRBJ1-1; no clear D gene. Germline CDR1 reads SGHNT; CDR2 reads YYREEE (reference sequence). V lost 9 bases to trimming and J lost 7 bases, with 13 bases between them. The CDR3 spans 11 residues. The CDR3 reads CATRSMSEAFF. CDR3 in DNA: TGTGCCACCCGGTCGATGAGTGAAGCTTTCTTT. Drawing the rest from reference TRBV5-4 and TRBJ1-1, the complete variable domain is ETGVTQSPTHLIKTRGQQVTLRCSSQSGHNTVSWYQQALGQGPQFIFQYYREEENGRGNFPPRFSGLQFPNYSSELNVNALELDDSALYLCATRSMSEAFFGQGTRLTVV.

This clonotype was counted a few times. J is TRBJ2-2 and V is TRBV19, with D hard to call. The ends were cut back, 3 bases at V and 3 bases at J, with 17 bases in the middle. CDR1 and CDR2 from the germline V gene are LNHDA and SQIVND (reference sequence). This CDR3 has 17 amino acids. CDR3 sequence (DNA): TGTGCCAGTAGTATTTGGCCGGACGACGACGACACCGGGGAGCTGTTTTTT. This encodes CASSIWPDDDDTGELFF. Using reference TRBV19 and TRBJ2-2 for the parts outside the CDR3, the full variable domain is DGGITQSPKYLFRKEGQNVTLSCEQNLNHDAMYWYRQDPGQGLRLIYYSQIVNDFQKGDIAEGYSVSREKKESFPLTVTSAQKNPTAFYLCASSIWPDDDDTGELFFGEGSRLTVL.

This chain links TRBV15 with TRBJ1-1; D is uncertain. V was trimmed by 3 bases and J by 1 base, leaving 9 bases between them. Germline V lookup: CDR1 LNHNV, CDR2 YYDKDF (reference sequence). CDR3 length: 14 residues. This chain's CDR3 is CATSRRRENTEAFF. The CDR3 DNA reads TGTGCCACCAGCAGGCGGAGGGAGAACACTGAAGCTTTCTTT.